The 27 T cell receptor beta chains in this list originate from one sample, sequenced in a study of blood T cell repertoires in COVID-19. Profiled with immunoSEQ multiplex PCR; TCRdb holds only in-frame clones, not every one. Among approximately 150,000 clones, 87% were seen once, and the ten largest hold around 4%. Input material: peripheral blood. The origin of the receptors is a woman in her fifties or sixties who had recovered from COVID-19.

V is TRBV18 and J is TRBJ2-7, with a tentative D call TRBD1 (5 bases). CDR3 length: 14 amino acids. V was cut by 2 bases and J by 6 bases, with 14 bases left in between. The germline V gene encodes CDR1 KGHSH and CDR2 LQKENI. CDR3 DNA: TGTGCCAGCTCACCATCAGACAGAAGCAGCGAGCAGTACTTC. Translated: CASSPSDRSSEQYF.

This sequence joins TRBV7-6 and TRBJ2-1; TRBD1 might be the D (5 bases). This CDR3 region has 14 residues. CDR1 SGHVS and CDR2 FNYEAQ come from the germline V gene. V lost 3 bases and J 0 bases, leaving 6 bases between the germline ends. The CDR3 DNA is TGTGCCAGCAGCTTTCAGGGCTCCTACAATGAGCAGTTCTTC. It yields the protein CASSFQGSYNEQFF.

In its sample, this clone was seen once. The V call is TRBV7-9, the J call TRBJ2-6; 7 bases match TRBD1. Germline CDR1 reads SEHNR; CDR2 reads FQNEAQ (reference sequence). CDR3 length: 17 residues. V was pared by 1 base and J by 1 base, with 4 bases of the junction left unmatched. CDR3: CASSLEGARSGANVLTF. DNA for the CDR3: TGTGCCAGCAGCTTAGAGGGGGCGCGTTCTGGGGCCAACGTCCTGACTTTC.

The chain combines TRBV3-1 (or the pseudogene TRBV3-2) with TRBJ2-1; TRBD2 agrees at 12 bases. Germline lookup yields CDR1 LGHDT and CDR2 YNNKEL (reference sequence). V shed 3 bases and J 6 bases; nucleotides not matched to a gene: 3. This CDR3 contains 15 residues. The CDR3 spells CASSQTSGGPNEQFF. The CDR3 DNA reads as TGTGCCAGCAGCCAGACTAGCGGGGGCCCCAATGAGCAGTTCTTC.

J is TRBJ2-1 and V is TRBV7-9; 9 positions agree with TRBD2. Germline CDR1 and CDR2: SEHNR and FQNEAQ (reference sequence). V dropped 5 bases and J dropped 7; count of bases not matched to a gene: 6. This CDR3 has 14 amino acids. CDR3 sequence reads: CASSQQLAGNEQFF. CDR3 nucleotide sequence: TGTGCCAGCAGCCAACAACTAGCGGGTAATGAGCAGTTCTTC.

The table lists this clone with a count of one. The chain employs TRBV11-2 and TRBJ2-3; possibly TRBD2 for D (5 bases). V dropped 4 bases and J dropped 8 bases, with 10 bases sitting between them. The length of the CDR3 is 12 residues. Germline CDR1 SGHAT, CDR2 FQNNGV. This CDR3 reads CASSSGTITQYF. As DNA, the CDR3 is TGTGCCAGCAGCTCGGGAACTATTACGCAGTATTTT.

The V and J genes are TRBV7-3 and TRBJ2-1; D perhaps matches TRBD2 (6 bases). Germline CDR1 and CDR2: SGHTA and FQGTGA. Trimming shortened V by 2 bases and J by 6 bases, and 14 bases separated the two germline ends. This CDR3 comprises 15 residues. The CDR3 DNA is TGTGCCAGCAGCTTACGGGGCGGGCGGGGCAATGAGCAGTTCTTC. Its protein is CASSLRGGRGNEQFF. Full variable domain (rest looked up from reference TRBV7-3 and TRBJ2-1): GAGVSQTPSNKVTEKGKYVELRCDPISGHTALYWYRQSLGQGPEFLIYFQGTGAADDSGLPNDRFFAVRPEGSVSTLKIQRTERGDSAVYLCASSLRGGRGNEQFFGPGTRLTVL.

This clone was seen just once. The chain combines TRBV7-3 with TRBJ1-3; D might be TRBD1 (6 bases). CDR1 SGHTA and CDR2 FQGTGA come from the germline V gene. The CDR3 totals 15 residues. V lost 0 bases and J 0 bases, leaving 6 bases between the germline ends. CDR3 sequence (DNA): TGTGCCAGCAGCTTAACAGGGGGCTCTGGAAACACCATATATTTT. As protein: CASSLTGGSGNTIYF.

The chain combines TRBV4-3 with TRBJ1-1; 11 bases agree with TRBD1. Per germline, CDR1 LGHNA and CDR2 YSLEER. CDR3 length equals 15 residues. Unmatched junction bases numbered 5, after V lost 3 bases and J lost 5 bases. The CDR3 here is CASSHGTGGGTEAFF. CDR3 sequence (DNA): TGCGCCAGCAGCCATGGGACAGGGGGAGGGACTGAAGCTTTCTTT.

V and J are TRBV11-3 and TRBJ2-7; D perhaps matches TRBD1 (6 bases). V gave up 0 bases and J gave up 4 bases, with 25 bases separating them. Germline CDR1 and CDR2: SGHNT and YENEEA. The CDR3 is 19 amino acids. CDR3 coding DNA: TGTGCCAGCAGCTTAGACACTCAACAGGGCCCTCCTCCCTTTTACGAGCAGTACTTC. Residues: CASSLDTQQGPPPFYEQYF.

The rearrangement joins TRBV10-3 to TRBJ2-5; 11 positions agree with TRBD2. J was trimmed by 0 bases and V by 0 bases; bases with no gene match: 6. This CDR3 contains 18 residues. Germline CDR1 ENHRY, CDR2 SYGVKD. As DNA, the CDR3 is TGTGCCATCAGTGAGTCGGCCGTAGCGGGGGGGTACCAAGAGACCCAGTACTTC. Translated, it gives CAISESAVAGGYQETQYF.

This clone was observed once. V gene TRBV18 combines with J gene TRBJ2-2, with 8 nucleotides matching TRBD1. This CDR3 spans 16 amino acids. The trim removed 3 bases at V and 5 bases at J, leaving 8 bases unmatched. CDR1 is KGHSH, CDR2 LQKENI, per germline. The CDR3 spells CASSPLAGGKTGELFF. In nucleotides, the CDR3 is TGTGCCAGCTCACCCCTGGCAGGGGGCAAGACCGGGGAGCTGTTTTTT.

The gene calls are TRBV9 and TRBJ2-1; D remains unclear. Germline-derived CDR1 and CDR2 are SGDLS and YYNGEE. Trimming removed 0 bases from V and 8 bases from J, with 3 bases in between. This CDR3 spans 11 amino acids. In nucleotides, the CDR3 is TGTGCCAGCAGCGTAGACTATGAGCAGTTCTTC. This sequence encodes CASSVDYEQFF.

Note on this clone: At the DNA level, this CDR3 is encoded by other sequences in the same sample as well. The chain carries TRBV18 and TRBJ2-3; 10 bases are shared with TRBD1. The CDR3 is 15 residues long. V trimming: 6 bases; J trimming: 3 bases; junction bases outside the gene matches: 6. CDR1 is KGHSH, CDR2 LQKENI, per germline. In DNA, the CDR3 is TGTGCCAGCTCGCCCCGGGACAGGGGTACAGATACGCAGTATTTT. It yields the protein CASSPRDRGTDTQYF.

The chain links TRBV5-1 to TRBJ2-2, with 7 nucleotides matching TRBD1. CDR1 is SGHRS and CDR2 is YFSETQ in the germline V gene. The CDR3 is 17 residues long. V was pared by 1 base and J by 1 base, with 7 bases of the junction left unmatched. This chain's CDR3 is CASSLLGRTGNTGELFF. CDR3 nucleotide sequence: TGCGCCAGCAGCTTGCTAGGCCGGACAGGGAACACCGGGGAGCTGTTTTTT.

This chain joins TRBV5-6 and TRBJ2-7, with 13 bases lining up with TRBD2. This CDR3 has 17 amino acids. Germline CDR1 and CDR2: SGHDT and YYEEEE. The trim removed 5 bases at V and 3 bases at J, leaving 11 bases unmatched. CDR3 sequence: CASRGRLAGGRGYEQYF. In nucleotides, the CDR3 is TGTGCCAGCAGAGGTCGACTAGCGGGGGGCCGGGGCTACGAGCAGTACTTC.

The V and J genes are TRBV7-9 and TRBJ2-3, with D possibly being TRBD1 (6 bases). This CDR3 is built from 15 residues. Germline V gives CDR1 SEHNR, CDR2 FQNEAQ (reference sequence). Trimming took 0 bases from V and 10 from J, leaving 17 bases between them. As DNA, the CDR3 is TGTGCCAGCAGCTTAGCTGAGGGGGTGGCTTCACCGCAGTATTTT. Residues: CASSLAEGVASPQYF. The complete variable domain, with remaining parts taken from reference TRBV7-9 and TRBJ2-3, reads DTGVSQNPRHKITKRGQNVTFRCDPISEHNRLYWYRQTLGQGPEFLTYFQNEAQLEKSRLLSDRFSAERPKGSFSTLEIQRTEQGDSAMYLCASSLAEGVASPQYFGPGTRLTVL.

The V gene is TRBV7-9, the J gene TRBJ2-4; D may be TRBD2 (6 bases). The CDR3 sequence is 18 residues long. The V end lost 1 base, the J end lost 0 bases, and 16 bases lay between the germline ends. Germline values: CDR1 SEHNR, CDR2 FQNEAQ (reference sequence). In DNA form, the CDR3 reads TGTGCCAGCAGCTTAGGGGCTTACGGGGGTGGAGCCAAAAACATTCAGTACTTC. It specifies CASSLGAYGGGAKNIQYF.

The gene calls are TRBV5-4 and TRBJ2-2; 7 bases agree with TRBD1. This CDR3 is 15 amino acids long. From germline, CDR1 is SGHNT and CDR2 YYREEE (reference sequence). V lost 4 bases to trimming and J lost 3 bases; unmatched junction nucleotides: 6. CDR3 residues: CASSPWDRHTGELFF. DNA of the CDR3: TGTGCCAGCAGCCCTTGGGACAGACACACCGGGGAGCTGTTTTTT.

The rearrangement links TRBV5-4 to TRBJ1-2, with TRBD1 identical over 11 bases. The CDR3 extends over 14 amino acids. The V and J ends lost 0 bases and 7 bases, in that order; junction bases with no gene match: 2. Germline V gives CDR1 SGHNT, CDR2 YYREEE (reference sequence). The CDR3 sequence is CASSLAGTGGGYTF. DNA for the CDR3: TGTGCCAGCAGCTTGGCAGGGACAGGGGGTGGCTACACCTTC.

CDR3 in amino acids: CAISEQDRGQSPLHF. The CDR3 DNA reads TGTGCCATCAGTGAACAGGACAGGGGGCAGTCACCCCTCCACTTT. The V and J genes are TRBV10-3 and TRBJ1-6, with 11 nucleotides matching TRBD1. Trimming cost V 3 bases and J 10 bases; bases outside gene matches: 5. This CDR3 is 15 amino acids long. Germline V CDR1 and CDR2: ENHRY, SYGVKD.

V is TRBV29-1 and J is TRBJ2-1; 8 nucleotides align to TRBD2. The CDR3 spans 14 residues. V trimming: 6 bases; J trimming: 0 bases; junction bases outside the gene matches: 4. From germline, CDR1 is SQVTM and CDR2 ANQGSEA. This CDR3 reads CSVAGTSSYNEQFF. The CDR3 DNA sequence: TGCAGCGTGGCCGGGACTAGCTCCTACAATGAGCAGTTCTTC.

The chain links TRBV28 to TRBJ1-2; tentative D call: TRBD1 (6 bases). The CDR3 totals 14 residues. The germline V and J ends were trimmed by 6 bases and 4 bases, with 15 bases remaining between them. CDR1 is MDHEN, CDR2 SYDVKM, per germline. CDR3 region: CASSPGGAGYGYTF. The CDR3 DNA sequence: TGTGCCAGCAGCCCGGGGGGCGCGGGCTATGGCTACACCTTC.

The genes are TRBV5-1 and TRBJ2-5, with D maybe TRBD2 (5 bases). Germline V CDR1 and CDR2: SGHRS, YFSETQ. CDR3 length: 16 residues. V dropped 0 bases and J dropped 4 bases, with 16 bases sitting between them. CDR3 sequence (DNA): TGCGCCAGCAGCTTGGCACGCACTGGAGGCGTAGAGACCCAGTACTTC. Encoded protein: CASSLARTGGVETQYF.

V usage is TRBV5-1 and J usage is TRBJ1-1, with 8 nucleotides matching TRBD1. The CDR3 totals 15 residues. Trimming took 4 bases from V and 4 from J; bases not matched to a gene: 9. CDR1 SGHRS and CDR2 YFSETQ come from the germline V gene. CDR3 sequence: CASSRQGARTTEAFF. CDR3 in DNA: TGCGCCAGCAGCCGCCAGGGGGCCCGGACCACTGAAGCTTTCTTT.

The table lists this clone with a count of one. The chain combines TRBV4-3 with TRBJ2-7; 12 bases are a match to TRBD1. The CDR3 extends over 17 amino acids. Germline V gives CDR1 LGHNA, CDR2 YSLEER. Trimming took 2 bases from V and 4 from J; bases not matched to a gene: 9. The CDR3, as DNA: TGCGCCAGCAGCCAAACCGTGTTGGGACAGGGGGCATACGAGCAGTACTTC. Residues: CASSQTVLGQGAYEQYF.

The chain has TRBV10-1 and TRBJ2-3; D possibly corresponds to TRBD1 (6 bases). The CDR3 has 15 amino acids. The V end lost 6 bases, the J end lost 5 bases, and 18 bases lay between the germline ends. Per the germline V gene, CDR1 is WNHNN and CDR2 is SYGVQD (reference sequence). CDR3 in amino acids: CASSPGTRGVDTQYF. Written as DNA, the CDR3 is TGCGCCAGCAGCCCCGGGACCAGGGGCGTAGATACGCAGTATTTT.